This TCR beta chain was retrieved from a study of T cell responses to AZD1222 COVID-19 vaccine. Profiling relied on immunoSEQ multiplex PCR, and the TCRdb table lists in-frame clones only, not all of them. This table holds roughly 84,000 clones, around 90% found once. Points from the study as a whole: The repertoires were collected only after the peak T cell response. Reports indicate that nearly half of spike-specific TCRs are directed at unmutated variant regions.

This clone was counted a few times. Its antigen is not identified. The sequence came from an adult in good health. Specimen: peripheral blood, collected on day 0 of AZD1222 vaccination.

CDR3 DNA: TGTGCCAGCAGCTTGGGGCTAGCGGGAATCGGGGAGCTGTTTTTT. Protein product: CASSLGLAGIGELFF. The chain is built from TRBV5-4 and TRBJ2-2, with 9 bases identical to TRBD2. The junction had 4 bases not matched to a gene; V was cut back by 0 bases and J by 7 bases. Germline V gene data show CDR1 as SGHNT and CDR2 as YYREEE (reference sequence). The CDR3 length is 15 residues.